This entry lists 9 T cell receptor beta chains sequenced from one sample in a study of cytomegalovirus exposure and HLA in healthy donors. PCR employed 60 Vbeta and 13 Jbeta primers. Clones were sequenced by immunoSEQ multiplex PCR, and TCRdb holds only the in-frame ones, with some missing. The sample has around 65,000 clones; approximately 67% are singletons. The sequenced sample was PBMCs. The receptors originated from a man aged 25-45 years in good health and CMV-seronegative.

The chain has TRBV13 and TRBJ1-4; D is undetermined. V was shortened by 2 bases and J by 0 bases, with 4 bases between the two germline ends. CDR1 PRHDT and CDR2 FYEKMQ come from the germline V gene (reference sequence). CDR3 length: 14 amino acids. DNA for the CDR3: TGTGCCAGCAGCTTACAGGCAACTAATGAAAAACTGTTTTTT. Amino acids: CASSLQATNEKLFF.

The chain couples TRBV7-4 to TRBJ1-6, with D possibly matching TRBD1 (5 bases). Trimming took off 1 base at V and 4 bases at J, with 14 bases between the two ends. The CDR3 contains 17 residues. The germline V gene has CDR1 SGHVT and CDR2 SQSDAQ. CDR3 region: CASSLVAFGGYNSPLHF. The CDR3 nucleotides read TGTGCCAGCAGCTTAGTTGCTTTCGGGGGATATAATTCACCCCTCCACTTT.

The chain is built from TRBV5-1 and TRBJ1-1, with D unclear. V lost 0 bases and J 5 bases, leaving 11 bases between the germline ends. Germline CDR1 reads SGHRS; CDR2 reads YFSETQ. The CDR3 loop spans 14 amino acids. The DNA for the CDR3 is TGCGCCAGCAGCTTGGACAAGGGAGGAACTGAAGCTTTCTTT. The encoded protein is CASSLDKGGTEAFF.

This chain links TRBV7-9 with TRBJ1-6; D is undetermined. V was trimmed by 5 bases and J by 7 bases, leaving 12 bases between them. CDR1 and CDR2 from the germline V gene are SEHNR and FQNEAQ (reference sequence). This CDR3 has 14 amino acids. CDR3 protein: CASSHSTRNSPLHF. The CDR3 coding sequence is TGTGCCAGCAGCCATAGCACGCGCAATTCACCCCTCCACTTT.

The chain has TRBV11-2 and TRBJ2-1; TRBD2 matches at 12 bases. This CDR3 is built from 16 residues. Unmatched junction bases numbered 5, after V lost 1 base and J lost 7 bases. The germline CDR1 and CDR2 sequences are SGHAT and FQNNGV. The CDR3 DNA is TGTGCCAGCAGCTTAGCGCTAGCGGGGGGGCTTAATGAGCAGTTCTTC. Protein: CASSLALAGGLNEQFF.

The genes are TRBV7-2 and TRBJ2-7, with 9 bases that match TRBD1. CDR1 is SGHTA and CDR2 is FQGNSA in the germline V gene. The CDR3 spans 12 residues. V lost 4 bases and J lost 9; bases outside the gene matches: 4. The CDR3: CASSSDRGRQYF. In DNA, the CDR3 is TGTGCCAGCAGCTCGGACAGGGGAAGGCAGTACTTC.

The rearrangement joins TRBV29-1 to TRBJ1-2; the match to TRBD1 covers 8 bases. With V trimmed by 5 bases and J by 4 bases, 6 bases remained unmatched. The CDR3 contains 13 residues. Germline CDR1 reads SQVTM; CDR2 reads ANQGSEA. DNA of the CDR3: TGCAGCGTTAGAGGACAGGGCTTCTATGGCTACACCTTC. It encodes CSVRGQGFYGYTF.

The rearrangement joins TRBV9 to TRBJ1-6; unclear D gene. The CDR3 consists of 12 residues. Germline V gene sequence: CDR1 SGDLS, CDR2 YYNGEE. Trimming shortened V by 2 bases and J by 8 bases, and 5 bases separated the two germline ends. DNA for the CDR3: TGTGCCAGCAGCGTGGCAGATTCACCCCTCCACTTT. Translated, it gives CASSVADSPLHF.

The chain recombines TRBV10-3 with TRBJ1-1; 7 nucleotides line up with TRBD1. The CDR3 length is 14 residues. Per germline, CDR1 ENHRY and CDR2 SYGVKD. V lost 6 bases and J lost 4; bases outside the gene matches: 8. The CDR3 DNA is TGTGCCATCAGCTCTAAAGGACAGGCCACTGAAGCTTTCTTT. Protein product: CAISSKGQATEAFF.